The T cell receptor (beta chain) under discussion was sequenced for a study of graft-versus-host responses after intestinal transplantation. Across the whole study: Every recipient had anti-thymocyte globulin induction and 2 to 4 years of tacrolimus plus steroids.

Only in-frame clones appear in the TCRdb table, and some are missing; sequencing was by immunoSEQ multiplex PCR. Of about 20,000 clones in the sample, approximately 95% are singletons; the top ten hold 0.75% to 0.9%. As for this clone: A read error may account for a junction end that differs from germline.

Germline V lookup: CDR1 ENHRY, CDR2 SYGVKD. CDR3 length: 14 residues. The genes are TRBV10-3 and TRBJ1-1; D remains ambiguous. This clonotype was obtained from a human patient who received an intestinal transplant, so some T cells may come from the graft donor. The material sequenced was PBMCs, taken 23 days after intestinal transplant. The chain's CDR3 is CASSYWRENTEAFF. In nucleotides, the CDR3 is TGTGCCAGCAGTTACTGGAGAGAGAACACTGAAGCTTTCTTT.